This note documents a single T cell receptor (beta chain) sequence. Its cognate antigen is unknown. The sample is drawn from a study of cytomegalovirus exposure and HLA in healthy donors. Study results and limitations: The study listed under 200 cytomegalovirus-associated TCR beta chains.

Trimming shortened V by 7 bases and J by 2 bases, and 15 bases separated the two germline ends. CDR1 and CDR2 (germline): MNHNS, SASEGT. CDR3 length equals 14 residues. The PCR used 60 Vbeta and 13 Jbeta primers. Profiling relied on immunoSEQ multiplex PCR, and the TCRdb table lists in-frame clones only, not all of them. The sample lists 210,000 or so clones, 65% to 80% occurring once. V is TRBV6-1 and J is TRBJ2-7; D not certain. Sequenced input: PBMCs. The sequence derives from a girl aged 2 to 10 in good health and CMV-seronegative. The CDR3 region is CASKVSADPYEQYF. CDR3 DNA sequence: TGTGCCAGCAAGGTCAGCGCAGACCCCTACGAGCAGTACTTC.